What follows are 7 T cell receptor beta chains derived from one specimen sequenced in a study of T cells after yellow fever vaccination. One entry per CDR3 protein results from TCRdb running MiXCR on the 5' RACE reads. The table records about 350,000 distinct CDR3 sequences, roughly 3.9% of them present only once. The material sequenced was PBMCs, taken 5 days after the yellow fever booster vaccination. The receptors come from a man aged 18 to 30 who received the YFV17D yellow fever vaccine.

Only a few counts were recorded for this clonotype. The J gene is TRBJ2-4, the V gene TRBV5-5; 8 positions agree with TRBD1. This CDR3 region has 16 residues. Trimming cost V 4 bases and J 3 bases; bases outside gene matches: 9. CDR1 is SGHKS, CDR2 YYEKEE, per germline (reference sequence). The CDR3 coding sequence is TGTGCCAGCAGCCTTCGGACAGGGTCGGACAAAAACATTCAGTACTTC. Translating it yields CASSLRTGSDKNIQYF.

This clonotype was seen repeatedly, ten times or more. The rearrangement uses TRBV7-9 and TRBJ2-1, with 11 nucleotides matching TRBD2. The CDR3 length is 19 residues. CDR1 is SEHNR and CDR2 is FQNEAQ in the germline V gene (reference sequence). J gave up 0 bases and V 7 bases, and 14 bases lay outside the gene matches. CDR3 in amino acids: CASTPNRGTSGDSYNEQFF. CDR3 sequence (DNA): TGTGCCAGCACCCCCAATCGCGGGACTAGCGGTGACTCCTACAATGAGCAGTTCTTC.

This clonotype was picked up many times. V and J are TRBV4-1 and TRBJ2-4; D unresolved. The V end lost 2 bases, the J end lost 0 bases, and 29 bases lay between the germline ends. The germline CDR1 and CDR2 sequences are MGHRA and YSYEKL. The CDR3 loop spans 22 amino acids. The CDR3 sequence: CASSQNLGWVGDTLLAKNIQYF. The CDR3 DNA reads as TGCGCCAGCAGCCAAAACTTGGGGTGGGTAGGAGATACTCTTCTAGCCAAAAACATTCAGTACTTC.

This clonotype came up a few times. This chain connects TRBV10-3 to TRBJ2-1, with D maybe TRBD1 (6 bases). From germline, CDR1 is ENHRY and CDR2 SYGVKD. The CDR3 sequence is 14 residues long. Deletions cut 3 bases from V and 5 bases from J, with 11 bases between. For the CDR3, the DNA is TGTGCCATCAGTGAACAGACAGGAAACAATGAGCAGTTCTTC. Residues: CAISEQTGNNEQFF.

The J gene is TRBJ1-6, the V gene TRBV6-6; weak D call: TRBD1 (5 bases). The length of the CDR3 is 15 residues. The germline V gene has CDR1 MNHNY and CDR2 SVGAGI (reference sequence). V was shortened by 2 bases and J by 9 bases, with 14 bases between the two germline ends. The CDR3 sequence is CASSYTGVEGSPLHF. CDR3 nucleotides: TGTGCCAGCAGTTACACGGGGGTCGAGGGTTCACCCCTCCACTTT.

The chain uses TRBV18 and TRBJ2-7; TRBD2 might be the D (5 bases). The CDR3 contains 12 residues. Trimming stripped 4 bases from V and 12 bases from J, with 16 bases between. In germline, CDR1 is KGHSH, CDR2 LQKENI. This CDR3 reads CASSLPPGSAYF. The CDR3 DNA reads as TGTGCCAGCTCACTCCCTCCGGGAAGCGCGTACTTC.

This chain joins TRBV12-3 or TRBV12-4 and TRBJ1-5; D gene unclear. The V end was cut by 3 bases, the J end by 5 bases, with 14 bases between. This CDR3 comprises 15 residues. In DNA form, the CDR3 reads TGTGCCAGCAGTTTGAGCCGGAGTGGGTATCAGCCCCAGCATTTT. Translated, it gives CASSLSRSGYQPQHF.